Sequencing of this T cell receptor (beta chain) was carried out in a study of T cell repertoires in cytomegalovirus infection. Background on the study: The authors relied on CMV epitopes, both recently identified HLA-C-restricted and well-studied HLA-B-restricted.

Study-level findings and limits: Within the response measured ex vivo, HLA-C-restricted CMV-specific TCR beta clonotypes were dominant.

TCRdb redid the calling of the reads with MiXCR, one entry per CDR3 protein. The sample has about 830,000 distinct CDR3 sequences, roughly 33% seen once. The CDR3 is made up of 14 amino acids. Germline CDR1 is KGHDR and CDR2 is SFDVKD. V lost 7 bases to trimming and J lost 5 bases; unmatched junction nucleotides: 8. As concerns this clonotype: Its antigen is unknown.

The origin of this receptor is a human donor in good health (CMV status not recorded). Some clones in this sample may be carry-over from other donors' samples. The sequenced sample was cultured CD8+ T cells from PBMCs, obtained from culture after CMV antigen stimulation. V is TRBV24-1 and J is TRBJ2-5, with 8 bases identical to TRBD1. In nucleotides, the CDR3 is TGTGCCACCAGGAATTCAGGGGGCCTGGAGACCCAGTACTTC. Protein: CATRNSGGLETQYF.